This T cell receptor beta chain was sequenced during a study of blood T cell repertoires in COVID-19. At the level of the study: In each case, the material was cDNA or gDNA derived from T cells, B-cell-depleted T cells, or PBMCs.

This clone was observed a handful of times. Germline loops: CDR1 GTSNPN, CDR2 SVGIG (reference sequence). Trimming took 0 bases from V and 7 from J; bases not matched to a gene: 6. The CDR3 is 13 residues long. Data came from immunoSEQ multiplex PCR; TCRdb stores just in-frame clones and leaves some out. The top ten clones hold 2% to 3% of a sample with approximately 210,000 clones, around four fifths of them seen once. The V and J genes are TRBV30 and TRBJ2-7; 7 nucleotides line up with TRBD2. The clonotype comes from a woman in her 70s with active or convalescent COVID-19. What was sequenced was peripheral blood. For the CDR3, the DNA is TGTGCCTGGAGTGTAATCAGAGCGGGAGAGCAGTACTTC. Its protein product is CAWSVIRAGEQYF.